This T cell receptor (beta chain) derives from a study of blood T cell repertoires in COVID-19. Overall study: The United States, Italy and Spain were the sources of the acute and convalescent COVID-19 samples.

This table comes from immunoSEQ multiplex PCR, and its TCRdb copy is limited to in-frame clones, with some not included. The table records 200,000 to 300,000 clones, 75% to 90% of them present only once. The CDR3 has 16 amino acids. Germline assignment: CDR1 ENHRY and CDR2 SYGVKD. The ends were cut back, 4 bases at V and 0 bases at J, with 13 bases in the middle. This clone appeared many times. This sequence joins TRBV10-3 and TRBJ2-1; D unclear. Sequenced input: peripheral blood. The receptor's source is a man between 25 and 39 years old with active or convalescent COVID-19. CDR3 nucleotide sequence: TGTGCCATCAGTGGAGACACGTCGAGCTCCTACAATGAGCAGTTCTTC. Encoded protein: CAISGDTSSSYNEQFF.